The 19 T cell receptor beta chains below all came from one sample that was sequenced in a study of T cells in Graves' hyperthyroidism and ophthalmopathy. Amplification of TCR beta CDR3 regions was performed using RNA transcripts as template. Using the HTBI primer set, a first-round RT-PCR was run on the TCR CDR3. Via MiXCR, TCRdb re-called the multiplex PCR reads, giving one row per CDR3 protein. The repertoire has fewer than 450,000 distinct CDR3 sequences, 15% of them found once; the top ten carry roughly 19%. Input material: blood. Source of these receptors: a woman in her fifties or sixties with Graves' ophthalmopathy.

This clonotype was seen many times. This chain joins TRBV11-1 and TRBJ2-5; 7 positions match TRBD1. V was pared by 5 bases and J by 1 base, with 4 bases of the junction left unmatched. Germline V gene lookup returns CDR1 SGHAT and CDR2 FQDESV (reference sequence). The CDR3 covers 14 residues. The CDR3 reads CASSKQGFQETQYF. CDR3 in DNA: TGTGCCAGCAGCAAACAGGGGTTCCAAGAGACCCAGTACTTC. Full variable domain (missing parts from reference TRBV11-1 and TRBJ2-5): EAEVAQSPRYKITEKSQAVAFWCDPISGHATLYWYRQILGQGPELLVQFQDESVVDDSQLPKDRFSAERLKGVDSTLKIQPAELGDSAMYLCASSKQGFQETQYFGPGTRLLVL.

V gene TRBV20-1 combines with J gene TRBJ2-1; D perhaps matches TRBD2 (6 bases). The CDR3 contains 17 residues. Germline V gene lookup returns CDR1 DFQATT and CDR2 SNEGSKA (reference sequence). V was clipped by 0 bases and J by 5 bases, with 20 bases between them. For the CDR3, the DNA is TGCAGTGCTAGAGATCTCTACGGACCCTCGGGGGACAATGAGCAGTTCTTC. Translated: CSARDLYGPSGDNEQFF.

This clonotype was counted ten times or more. This sequence joins TRBV6-5 and TRBJ2-1, with 12 nucleotides matching TRBD2. Germline V gives CDR1 MNHEY, CDR2 SVGAGI. V dropped 0 bases and J dropped 12; count of bases not matched to a gene: 12. CDR3 length: 17 amino acids. The CDR3 region has the DNA TGTGCCAGCAGTTACTCCCGGACTAGCGGGATCCCCATCGGGCAGTTCTTC. This gives the protein CASSYSRTSGIPIGQFF.

Ten or more counts support this clonotype. The rearrangement uses TRBV27 and TRBJ1-4; no clear D gene. The CDR3 is 17 amino acids. V shed 5 bases and J shed 0 bases, with 16 bases lying between them. The germline gives CDR1 MNHEY, CDR2 SMNVEV (reference sequence). DNA for the CDR3: TGTGCCAGCAGTCCACAACCTTGGGGTACAACTAATGAAAAACTGTTTTTT. Translating it yields CASSPQPWGTTNEKLFF.

In its sample, this clonotype was seen many times. V usage is TRBV7-9 and J usage is TRBJ2-7, with D unresolved. This CDR3 spans 13 amino acids. V lost 6 bases to trimming and J lost 0 bases, with 9 bases between them. In germline, CDR1 is SEHNR, CDR2 FQNEAQ (reference sequence). DNA for the CDR3: TGTGCCAGCAGTCCCAGCAGCTCCTACGAGCAGTACTTC. Translating gives CASSPSSSYEQYF.

This clonotype was picked up many times. The gene calls are TRBV7-8 and TRBJ2-7, with 7 positions matching TRBD1. With V trimmed by 7 bases and J by 7 bases, 13 bases remained unmatched. Germline loops: CDR1 SGHVS, CDR2 FQNEAQ. This CDR3 is built from 14 residues. The CDR3 nucleotides read TGTGCCAGCACTTCGGACAGGTGGGATTCGGAGCAGTACTTC. As protein: CASTSDRWDSEQYF.

V is TRBV7-6 and J is TRBJ2-5; maybe TRBD2 (6 bases). The CDR3 has 14 residues. The V gene's germline CDR1 is SGHVS and CDR2 FNYEAQ. Trimming took off 5 bases at V and 2 bases at J, with 12 bases between the two ends. The CDR3 loop is CASSQNSGQETQYF. The CDR3 DNA reads as TGTGCCAGCAGCCAAAATAGCGGACAAGAGACCCAGTACTTC.

This clonotype has a count of ten or more. The J gene is TRBJ2-1, the V gene TRBV20-1; D call uncertain. The CDR3 consists of 10 residues. The germline V gene encodes CDR1 DFQATT and CDR2 SNEGSKA (reference sequence). V gave up 3 bases and J gave up 10 bases, with 7 bases separating them. CDR3 sequence: CSASWGEQFF. The CDR3 nucleotides are TGCAGTGCTAGTTGGGGAGAGCAGTTCTTC.

The chain links TRBV7-3 to TRBJ2-2; no definite D call. V was shortened by 5 bases and J by 6 bases, with 13 bases between the two germline ends. This CDR3 region has 14 residues. Looked up from germline, CDR1 is SGHTA and CDR2 is FQGTGA. DNA of the CDR3: TGTGCCAGCAGCCTCCGGTGGCAAGCCGGGGAGCTGTTTTTT. Encoded protein: CASSLRWQAGELFF. Filled out from reference TRBV7-3 and TRBJ2-2, the complete variable domain reads GAGVSQTPSNKVTEKGKYVELRCDPISGHTALYWYRQSLGQGPEFLIYFQGTGAADDSGLPNDRFFAVRPEGSVSTLKIQRTERGDSAVYLCASSLRWQAGELFFGEGSRLTVL.

The chain couples TRBV9 to TRBJ1-4; D possibly corresponds to TRBD1 (6 bases). The CDR3 is 15 amino acids. Germline CDR1 and CDR2: SGDLS and YYNGEE. Trimming shortened V by 3 bases and J by 7 bases, and 16 bases separated the two germline ends. CDR3 sequence reads: CASSAQGRGGEKLFF. CDR3 DNA: TGTGCCAGCAGCGCACAAGGGCGAGGGGGTGAAAAACTGTTTTTT.

V gene TRBV15 combines with J gene TRBJ2-3, with D unresolved. The germline V gene encodes CDR1 LNHNV and CDR2 YYDKDF (reference sequence). There are 16 residues in the CDR3. Trimming took 0 bases from V and 0 from J, leaving 10 bases between them. This chain's CDR3 is CATSRDQRGSTDTQYF. The CDR3 DNA follows: TGTGCCACCAGCAGAGATCAGCGCGGAAGCACAGATACGCAGTATTTT.

The chain employs TRBV20-1 and TRBJ2-7; the D gene is possibly TRBD2 (5 bases). The CDR3 has 14 residues. Trimming removed 5 bases at V and 0 bases at J, with 14 bases between. Germline V lookup: CDR1 DFQATT, CDR2 SNEGSKA (reference sequence). This CDR3 is CSAFRTGSSYEQYF. CDR3 bases: TGCAGTGCTTTCCGGACTGGGAGCTCCTACGAGCAGTACTTC.

This clonotype was observed many times. The gene calls are TRBV20-1 and TRBJ2-7, with D unresolved. This CDR3 is 13 amino acids long. V gave up 1 base and J gave up 1 base, with 8 bases separating them. From germline, CDR1 is DFQATT and CDR2 SNEGSKA (reference sequence). The DNA for the CDR3 is TGCAGTGCTAGAGCCCAATCGTCCTACGAGCAGTACTTC. Translation gives CSARAQSSYEQYF.

This clonotype turned up a few times. The chain carries TRBV5-1 and TRBJ2-2, with D possibly TRBD1 on 6 matching bases. Trimming removed 0 bases at V and 5 bases at J, with 17 bases between. The length of the CDR3 is 17 residues. Germline CDR1 is SGHRS and CDR2 is YFSETQ. CDR3 nucleotide sequence: TGCGCCAGCAGCTTGGCCAGCAGGGGAGTACAGACCGGGGAGCTGTTTTTT. The encoded protein is CASSLASRGVQTGELFF.

This clonotype was observed at least ten times. The CDR3 DNA reads TGTGCCAGCAGTCCTGACGGCTCTGGAAACACCATATATTTT. Translating gives CASSPDGSGNTIYF. This chain connects TRBV2 to TRBJ1-3; D gene ambiguous. V was trimmed by 5 bases and J by 0 bases, leaving 8 bases between them. The V gene's germline CDR1 is SNHLY and CDR2 FYNNEI. The CDR3 has 14 residues.

This clonotype was counted many times. The CDR3 DNA reads TGTGCCAGCAGCCGCACGATGGGAGAAGGCACCATATATTTT. It encodes CASSRTMGEGTIYF. This chain connects TRBV3-1 to TRBJ1-3; D remains unclear. V was cut by 4 bases and J by 9 bases, with 16 bases left in between. This CDR3 comprises 14 residues. The V gene's germline CDR1 is LGHDT and CDR2 YNNKEL (reference sequence).

This clonotype was recorded at least ten times. V usage is TRBV2 and J usage is TRBJ2-3; TRBD1 might be the D (6 bases). Trimming cost V 3 bases and J 3 bases, with 10 bases left between them. The CDR3 contains 14 residues. The germline CDR1 and CDR2 sequences are SNHLY and FYNNEI. CDR3: CASSEGAVTDTQYF. CDR3 in DNA: TGTGCCAGCAGTGAGGGGGCCGTAACAGATACGCAGTATTTT.

This clonotype was counted many times. V is TRBV12-3 or TRBV12-4 and J is TRBJ2-1; the D gene is possibly TRBD2 (5 bases). V lost 6 bases, J lost 2 bases, and 17 bases lay in between. The CDR3 is made up of 16 amino acids. The CDR3 coding sequence is TGTGCCAGCAGCCCGAGGAGCGGCCTCACCTACAATGAGCAGTTCTTC. Translating gives CASSPRSGLTYNEQFF.

The chain couples TRBV9 to TRBJ2-7, with 9 bases matching TRBD1. After removal of 4 bases from V and 4 bases from J, the junction contained 6 bases not matched to a gene. CDR3 length: 14 residues. CDR1 SGDLS and CDR2 YYNGEE come from the germline V gene. CDR3: CASSPTTGGYEQYF. CDR3 bases: TGTGCCAGCAGCCCGACGACAGGGGGTTACGAGCAGTACTTC.